The subject of this entry is one TCR beta chain. This entry comes from a study of blood T cell repertoires in COVID-19. How the authors handled the data: By means of reference gene primer amplification, nucleated cell counts were estimated. Generated by immunoSEQ multiplex PCR, the TCRdb table keeps only in-frame clones and is missing some. V, J and clone size are those of that table, while D and trimming were read from the DNA. Among about 230,000 clones listed, 88% were seen once. Germline V CDR1 and CDR2: DFQATT, SNEGSKA (reference sequence). The CDR3 is 15 amino acids. With 3 bases clipped from V and 4 bases from J, the junction kept 8 bases outside the gene matches.

The chain joins TRBV20-1 to TRBJ2-1; 8 nucleotides align to TRBD2. The sequence was obtained from a woman aged 55-70 years with acute or convalescent COVID-19. Sequencing input: peripheral blood. The CDR3 nucleotides read TGCAGTGCTAGTAGGTCGGGGGGGCTTTACAATGAGCAGTTCTTC. Protein product: CSASRSGGLYNEQFF.